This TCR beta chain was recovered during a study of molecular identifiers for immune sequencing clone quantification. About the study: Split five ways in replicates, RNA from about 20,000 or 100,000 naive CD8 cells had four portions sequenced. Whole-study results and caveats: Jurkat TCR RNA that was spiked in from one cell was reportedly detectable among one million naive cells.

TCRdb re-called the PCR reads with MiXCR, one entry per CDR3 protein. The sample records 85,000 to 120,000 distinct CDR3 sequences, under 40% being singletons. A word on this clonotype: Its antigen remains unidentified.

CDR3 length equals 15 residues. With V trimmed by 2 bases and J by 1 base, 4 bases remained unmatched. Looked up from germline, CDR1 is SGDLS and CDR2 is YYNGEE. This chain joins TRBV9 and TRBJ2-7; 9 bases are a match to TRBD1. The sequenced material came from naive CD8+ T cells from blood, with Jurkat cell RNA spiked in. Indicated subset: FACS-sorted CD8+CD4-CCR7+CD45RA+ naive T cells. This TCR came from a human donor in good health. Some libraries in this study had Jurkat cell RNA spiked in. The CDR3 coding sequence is TGTGCCAGCAGCGTCACCGGGACAGGGTCCTACGAGCAGTACTTC. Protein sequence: CASSVTGTGSYEQYF.